This T cell receptor beta chain was captured by sequencing in a study of cytomegalovirus exposure and HLA in healthy donors. General study points: As a later analysis revealed, the rate of TCR association differed by HLA locus, with DRB1 most and HLA-C fewest. A few CMV-associated chains were confirmed in vitro to be specific for CMV antigens. Data from an earlier analysis indicated that most TCR beta V segments were productive either about 87% or about 30% of the time.

The CDR3 length is 18 residues. Trimming pared 3 bases from V and 4 bases from J, leaving 22 bases between. Germline V gene sequence: CDR1 SGHRS, CDR2 YFSETQ. This clone was observed a few times. The antigen is undetermined. 60 Vbeta and 13 Jbeta primers were used in PCR. Here immunoSEQ multiplex PCR was the method, and the copy in TCRdb shows in-frame clones only, minus some. The table includes 100,000 to 150,000 clones, about three quarters detected once. Material for sequencing was PBMCs. The chain uses TRBV5-1 and TRBJ2-2, with D possibly TRBD2 on 6 matching bases. The sequence was collected from a man in his thirties or forties in good health and CMV-seronegative. The CDR3 sequence: CASSSGLANLISTGELFF. The CDR3, as DNA: TGCGCCAGCAGCTCGGGTCTAGCGAACCTTATAAGCACCGGGGAGCTGTTTTTT.